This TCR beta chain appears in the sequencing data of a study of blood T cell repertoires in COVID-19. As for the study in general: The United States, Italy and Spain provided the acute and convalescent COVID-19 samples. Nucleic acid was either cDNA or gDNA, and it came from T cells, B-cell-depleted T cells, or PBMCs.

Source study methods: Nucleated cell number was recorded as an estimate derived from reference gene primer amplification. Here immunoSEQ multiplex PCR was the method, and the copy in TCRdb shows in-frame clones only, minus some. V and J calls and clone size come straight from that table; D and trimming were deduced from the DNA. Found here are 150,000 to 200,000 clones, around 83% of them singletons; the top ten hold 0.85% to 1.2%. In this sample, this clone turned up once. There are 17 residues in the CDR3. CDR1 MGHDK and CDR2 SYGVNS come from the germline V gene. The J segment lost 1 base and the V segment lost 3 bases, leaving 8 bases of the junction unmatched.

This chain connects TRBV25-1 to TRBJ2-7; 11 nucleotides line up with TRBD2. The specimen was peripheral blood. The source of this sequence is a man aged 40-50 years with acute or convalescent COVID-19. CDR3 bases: TGTGCCAGCAGTGAGCCCGGACTAGCGGGCACGTCCTACGAGCAGTACTTC. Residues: CASSEPGLAGTSYEQYF.